These 2 T cell receptor beta chains originate from one sample sequenced in a study of blood T cell repertoires in COVID-19. The repertoire was sequenced with immunoSEQ multiplex PCR; TCRdb's copy has only in-frame clones and lacks some. The repertoire holds 100,000 to 150,000 clones, with less than 85% as singletons. The sequencing sample was made of peripheral blood. The receptors stem from a man aged 45-65 years with acute or convalescent COVID-19.

The V call is TRBV6-1, the J call TRBJ1-6, with no clear D. CDR1 is MNHNS and CDR2 is SASEGT in the germline V gene. The germline V and J ends were trimmed by 2 bases and 14 bases, with 13 bases remaining between them. The CDR3 extends over 13 amino acids. The DNA for the CDR3 is TGTGCCAGCAGTGAAATTGGATCGGGTTCCCTCCACTTT. Translating it yields CASSEIGSGSLHF.

The genes are TRBV19 and TRBJ1-5, with 11 bases identical to TRBD1. V trimming: 5 bases; J trimming: 1 base; junction bases outside the gene matches: 7. CDR1 and CDR2 from the germline V gene are LNHDA and SQIVND (reference sequence). CDR3 size: 17 residues. Here the CDR3 DNA reads TGTGCCAGTAGTTCAGGCGGACAGGGGGCAAGCAATCAGCCCCAGCATTTT. Its protein product is CASSSGGQGASNQPQHF.